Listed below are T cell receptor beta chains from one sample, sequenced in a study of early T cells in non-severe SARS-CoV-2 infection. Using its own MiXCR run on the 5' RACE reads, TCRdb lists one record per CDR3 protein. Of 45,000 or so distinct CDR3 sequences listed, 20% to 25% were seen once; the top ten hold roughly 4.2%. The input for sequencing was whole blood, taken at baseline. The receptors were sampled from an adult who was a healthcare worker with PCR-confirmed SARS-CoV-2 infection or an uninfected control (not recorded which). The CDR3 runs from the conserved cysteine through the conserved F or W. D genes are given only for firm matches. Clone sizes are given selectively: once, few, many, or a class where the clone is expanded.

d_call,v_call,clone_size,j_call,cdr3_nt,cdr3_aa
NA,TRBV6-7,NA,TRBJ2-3,TGTGCCAGCAGTTACCGGAACTCGACCGTAAGTCTGAGCAGGACAGATACGCAGTATTTT,CASSYRNSTVSLSRTDTQYF
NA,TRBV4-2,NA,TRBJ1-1,TGTGCCAGCAGCGTAGGACGGTTGCCGAACACTGAAGCTTTCTTT,CASSVGRLPNTEAFF
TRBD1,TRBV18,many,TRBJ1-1,TGTGCCAGCTCACCACTGCAGAACAGGGGTAGTGAAGCTTTCTTT,CASSPLQNRGSEAFF
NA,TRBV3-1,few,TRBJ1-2,TGTGCCAGCAGCCAAGGGCGAGGGTTAGTGGACTATGGCTACACCTTC,CASSQGRGLVDYGYTF
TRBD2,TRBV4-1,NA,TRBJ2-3,TGCGCCAGCAGCCCCCGGACTAGCGGGGCAACAGATACGCAGTATTTT,CASSPRTSGATDTQYF
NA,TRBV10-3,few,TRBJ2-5,TGTGCCACAATACGGGGTCAGGGAGGAGAGACCCAGTACTTC,CATIRGQGGETQYF
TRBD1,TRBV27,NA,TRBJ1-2,TGTGCCAGCAGTCCAGGGGGGACCTATGGCTACACCTTC,CASSPGGTYGYTF
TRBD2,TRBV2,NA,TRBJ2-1,TGTGCCAGCAGGTACCGGGAGGACAATGAGCAGTTCTTC,CASRYREDNEQFF
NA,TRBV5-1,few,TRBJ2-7,TGCGCCAGCAGCTTCGGCCCGGCGGGCGTCTCCTACGAGCAGTACTTC,CASSFGPAGVSYEQYF
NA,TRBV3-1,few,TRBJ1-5,TGTGCCAGCAGCCCTCTCGTGGGCCAGCCCCAGCATTTT,CASSPLVGQPQHF
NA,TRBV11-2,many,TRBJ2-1,TGTGCCAGCAGCTTTTCGCGGGGCTCCTACAATGAGCAGTTCTTC,CASSFSRGSYNEQFF
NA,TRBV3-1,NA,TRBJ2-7,TGTGCCAGCAGCCCCCCTCTTAACTACGAGCAGTACTTC,CASSPPLNYEQYF
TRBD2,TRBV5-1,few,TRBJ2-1,TGCGCCAGCAGCTTGGGGACTAGCGGGGAGGGTGAGCAGTTCTTC,CASSLGTSGEGEQFF
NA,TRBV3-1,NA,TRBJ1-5,TGTGCCAGCAGCCAAGCTTGGGGAAATCAGCCCCAGCATTTT,CASSQAWGNQPQHF
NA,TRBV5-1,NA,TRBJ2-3,TGCGCCAGCAGCTTGGCCACCAGCCCAAGCACAGATACGCAGTATTTT,CASSLATSPSTDTQYF
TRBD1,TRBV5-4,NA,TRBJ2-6,TGTGCCAGCAGTGGCTCCCCGGGACAGCTCTCTGGGGCCAACGTCCTGACTTTC,CASSGSPGQLSGANVLTF
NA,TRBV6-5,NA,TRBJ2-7,TGTGCCAGCAGTTACCTCGCGGCGACCTACGAGCAGTACTTC,CASSYLAATYEQYF
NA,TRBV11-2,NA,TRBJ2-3,TGTGCCAGCAGCTTAGATCGGGGTGTTCCCACGCAGTATTTT,CASSLDRGVPTQYF
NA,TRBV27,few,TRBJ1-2,TGTGCCAGCAGTAAAAGGACCGCCGGCGTCTTAGATGGCTACACCTTC,CASSKRTAGVLDGYTF
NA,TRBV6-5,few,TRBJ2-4,TGTGCCAGCAGTCTCTACTGGGCGGAGGGGAACATTCAGTACTTC,CASSLYWAEGNIQYF
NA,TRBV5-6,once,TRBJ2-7,TGTGCCAGCAGCCCTACCTTAACACGGACAGTGAGCTACGAGCAGTACTTC,CASSPTLTRTVSYEQYF
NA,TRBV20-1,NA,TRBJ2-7,TGCAGTGCTAGGAGACTAGACCGCGAGCAGTACTTC,CSARRLDREQYF
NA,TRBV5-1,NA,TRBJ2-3,TGCGCCAGCAGCTTGGCTCCCGGGAAGGTCGCAGATACGCAGTATTTT,CASSLAPGKVADTQYF
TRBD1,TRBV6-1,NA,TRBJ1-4,TGTGCCAGCAGTGACAGGGGGAGTGAAAAACTGTTTTTT,CASSDRGSEKLFF
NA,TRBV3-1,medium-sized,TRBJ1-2,TGTGCCAGCAGCCAAGATCATGCGGGGGCCCTTGGCTACACCTTC,CASSQDHAGALGYTF
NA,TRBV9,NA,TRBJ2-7,TGTGCCAGCAGCGGGGGGACGGTGTCCTACGAGCAGTACTTC,CASSGGTVSYEQYF
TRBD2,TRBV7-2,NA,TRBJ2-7,TGTGCCAGCAGCACCAGAAGCGGGGGGCCCGGCTACGAGCAGTACTTC,CASSTRSGGPGYEQYF
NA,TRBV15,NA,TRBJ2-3,TGTGTCACCAGCAGAGATCCCGCAGATACGCAGTATTTT,CVTSRDPADTQYF
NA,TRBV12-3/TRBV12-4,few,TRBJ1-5,TGTGCCAGCAGTTTGGGGGATCAGCCCCAGCATTTT,CASSLGDQPQHF
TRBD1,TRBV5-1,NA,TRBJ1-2,TGCGCCAGCAGCCTGGCCGGGACAGGGAGACCCCTCGATGGCTACACCTTC,CASSLAGTGRPLDGYTF
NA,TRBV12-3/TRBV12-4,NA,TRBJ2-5,TGTGCCAGCAACCGGGTTTTGGGGGAGACCCAGTACTTC,CASNRVLGETQYF
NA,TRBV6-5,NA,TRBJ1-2,TGTGCCAGCAGTTACTTGGGACAACCCTATGGCTACACCTTC,CASSYLGQPYGYTF
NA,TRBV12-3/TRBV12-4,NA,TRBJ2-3,TGTGCCAGCAGTTCCACCACAGATACGCAGTATTTT,CASSSTTDTQYF
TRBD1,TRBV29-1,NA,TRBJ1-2,TGCAGCGTTGAAAGGGGACAGACCTATGGCTACACCTTC,CSVERGQTYGYTF
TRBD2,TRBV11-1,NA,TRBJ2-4,TGTGCCAGCAGTTATACTAGCGGGGGGACTAAAAACATTCAGTACTTC,CASSYTSGGTKNIQYF
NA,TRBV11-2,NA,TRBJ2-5,TGTGCCAGCAGCTTACAGGGCTGGGGAGAGACCCAGTACTTC,CASSLQGWGETQYF
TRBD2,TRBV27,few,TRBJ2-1,TGTGCCAGCAGTTTAGGTACTAGCGGGGTCAATGAGCAGTTCTTC,CASSLGTSGVNEQFF
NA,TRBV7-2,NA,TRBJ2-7,TGTGCCAGCAGCTGGACTTCTCCCGAGCAGTACTTC,CASSWTSPEQYF
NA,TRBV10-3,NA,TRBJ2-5,TGTGCCATCAGTGAGTCCGCCTACCGACCAGGACAAGAGACCCAGTACTTC,CAISESAYRPGQETQYF
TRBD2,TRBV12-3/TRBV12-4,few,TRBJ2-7,TGTGCCAGCGGCCCTAGCGGGGACTACGAGCAGTACTTC,CASGPSGDYEQYF
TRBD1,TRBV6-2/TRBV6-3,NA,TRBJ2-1,TGTGCCAGCAGTGGTCAGACAGGGTTAAACAATGAGCAGTTCTTC,CASSGQTGLNNEQFF